The source of this T cell receptor beta chain is a study of blood T cell repertoires in COVID-19. Study in general: Sample material is recorded as cDNA or gDNA derived from T cells, B-cell-depleted T cells, or PBMCs.

Symptom resolution, clearance, or two negative PCRs marked donors in Cohort 3 as recovered. Per the original methods: Amplification from reference gene primers served as the basis for estimated nucleated cell counts. Assay: immunoSEQ multiplex PCR; the TCRdb copy retains only in-frame clones and omits some. From that table come the V and J calls and clone size; the DNA was used to work out D and trimming. The profile shows some 240,000 clones, 80% to 85% of them singletons. The CDR3 has 14 amino acids. From germline, CDR1 is LGHNT and CDR2 FRNRAP. V gave up 0 bases and J gave up 4 bases, with 7 bases separating them.

The TCR was taken from a man in his fifties who had recovered from COVID-19. Sequencing was performed on PBMCs or T cells enriched from blood (not recorded which). This rearrangement joins TRBV12-5 to TRBJ1-5; tentatively, D is TRBD1 (5 bases). The CDR3 reads CASGLVGGNQPQHF. In DNA form, the CDR3 reads TGTGCTAGTGGTTTGGTCGGGGGGAATCAGCCCCAGCATTTT.